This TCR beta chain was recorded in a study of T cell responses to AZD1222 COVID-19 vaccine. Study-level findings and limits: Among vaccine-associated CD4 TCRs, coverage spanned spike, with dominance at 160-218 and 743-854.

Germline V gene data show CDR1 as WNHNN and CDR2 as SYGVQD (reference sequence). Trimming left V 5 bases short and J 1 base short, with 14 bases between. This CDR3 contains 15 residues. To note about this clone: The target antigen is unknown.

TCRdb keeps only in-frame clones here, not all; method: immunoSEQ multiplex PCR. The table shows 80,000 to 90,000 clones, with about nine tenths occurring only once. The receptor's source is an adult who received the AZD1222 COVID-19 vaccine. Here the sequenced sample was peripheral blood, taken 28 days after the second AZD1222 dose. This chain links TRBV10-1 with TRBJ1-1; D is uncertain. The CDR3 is CASSPNGRGNTEAFF. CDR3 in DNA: TGCGCCAGCAGTCCTAACGGACGGGGGAACACTGAAGCTTTCTTT.